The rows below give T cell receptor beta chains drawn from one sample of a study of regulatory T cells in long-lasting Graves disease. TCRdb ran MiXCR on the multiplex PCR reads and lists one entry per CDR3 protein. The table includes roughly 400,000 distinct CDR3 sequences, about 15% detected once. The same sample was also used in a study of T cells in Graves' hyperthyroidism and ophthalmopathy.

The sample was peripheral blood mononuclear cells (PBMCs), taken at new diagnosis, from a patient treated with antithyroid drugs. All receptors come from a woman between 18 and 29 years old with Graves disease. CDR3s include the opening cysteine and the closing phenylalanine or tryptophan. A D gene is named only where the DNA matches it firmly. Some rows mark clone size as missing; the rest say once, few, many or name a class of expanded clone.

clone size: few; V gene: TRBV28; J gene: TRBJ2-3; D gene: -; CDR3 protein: CASSSQTSTDTQYF; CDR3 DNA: TGTGCCAGCAGTTCCCAGACGAGCACAGATACGCAGTATTTT
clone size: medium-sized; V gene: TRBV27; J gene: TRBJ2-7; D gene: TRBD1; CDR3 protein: CASSLSLRTGTSYEQYF; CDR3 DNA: TGTGCCAGCAGTTTATCCCTTCGGACAGGGACCTCCTACGAGCAGTACTTC
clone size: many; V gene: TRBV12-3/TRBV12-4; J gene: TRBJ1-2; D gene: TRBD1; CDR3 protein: CASRLRGRVGYTF; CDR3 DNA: TGTGCCAGCAGGCTTAGGGGGCGGGTTGGCTACACCTTC
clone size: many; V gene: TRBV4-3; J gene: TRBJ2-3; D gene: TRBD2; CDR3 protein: CASSQIAGGSSDTQYF; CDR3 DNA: TGCGCCAGCAGCCAAATAGCGGGAGGGTCGTCAGATACGCAGTATTTT
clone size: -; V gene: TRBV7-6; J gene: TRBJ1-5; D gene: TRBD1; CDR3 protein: CASSLGPGGENQPQHF; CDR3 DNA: TGTGCCAGCAGCTTAGGTCCAGGGGGAGAAAATCAGCCCCAGCATTTT
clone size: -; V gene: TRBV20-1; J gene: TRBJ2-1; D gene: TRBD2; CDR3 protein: CSARTLAAPYNEQFF; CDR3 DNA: TGCAGTGCTAGGACGCTAGCGGCCCCCTACAATGAGCAGTTCTTC
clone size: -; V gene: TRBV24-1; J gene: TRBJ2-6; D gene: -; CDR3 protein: CATSDPGGRDTGANVLTF; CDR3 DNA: TGTGCCACCAGTGACCCCGGAGGCAGGGATACCGGGGCCAACGTCCTGACTTTC
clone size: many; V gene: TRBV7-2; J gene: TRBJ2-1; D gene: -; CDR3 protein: CASSSRLFYNEQFF; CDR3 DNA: TGTGCCAGCAGTAGTAGGCTATTCTACAATGAGCAGTTCTTC
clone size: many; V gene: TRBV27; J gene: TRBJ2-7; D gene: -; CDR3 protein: CASSPNRATTYEQYF; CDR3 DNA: TGTGCCAGCAGTCCGAACCGGGCCACAACCTACGAGCAGTACTTC
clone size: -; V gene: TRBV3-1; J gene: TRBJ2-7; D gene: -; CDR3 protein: CASSPHAGPYEQYF; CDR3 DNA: TGTGCCAGCAGCCCTCATGCGGGGCCCTACGAGCAGTACTTC
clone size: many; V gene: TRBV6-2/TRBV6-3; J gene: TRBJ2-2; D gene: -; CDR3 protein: CASSTTNTGELFF; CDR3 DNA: TGTGCCAGCAGTACAACGAACACCGGGGAGCTGTTTTTT
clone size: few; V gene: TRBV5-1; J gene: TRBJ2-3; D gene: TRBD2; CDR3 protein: CASSLVSGNTDTQYF; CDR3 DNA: TGCGCCAGCAGCTTGGTCAGCGGGAACACAGATACGCAGTATTTT
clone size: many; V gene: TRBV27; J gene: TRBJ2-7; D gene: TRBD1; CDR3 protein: CASSVGQGVYEQYF; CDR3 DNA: TGTGCCAGCAGTGTCGGACAGGGGGTCTACGAGCAGTACTTC
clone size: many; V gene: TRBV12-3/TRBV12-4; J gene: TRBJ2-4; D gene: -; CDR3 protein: CASSLSKPTGLGLKNIQYF; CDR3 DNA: TGTGCCAGCAGTTTATCCAAGCCGACAGGGTTGGGACTCAAAAACATTCAGTACTTC
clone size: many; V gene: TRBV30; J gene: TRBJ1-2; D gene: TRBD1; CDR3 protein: CAWSVEGARGYTF; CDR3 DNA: TGTGCCTGGAGTGTAGAGGGGGCGCGAGGCTACACCTTC
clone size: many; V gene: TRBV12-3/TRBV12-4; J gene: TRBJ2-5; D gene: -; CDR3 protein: CASNQGIQETQYF; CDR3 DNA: TGTGCCAGCAACCAGGGGATCCAAGAGACCCAGTACTTC
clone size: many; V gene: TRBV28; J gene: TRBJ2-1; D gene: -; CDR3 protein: CASSLFPAYNEQFF; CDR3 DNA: TGTGCCAGCAGTTTATTTCCGGCTTACAATGAGCAGTTCTTC
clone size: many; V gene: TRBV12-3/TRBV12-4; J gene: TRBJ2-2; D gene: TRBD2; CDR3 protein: CASSFGLGATGELFF; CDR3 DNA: TGTGCCAGCAGTTTCGGACTAGGGGCGACCGGGGAGCTGTTTTTT
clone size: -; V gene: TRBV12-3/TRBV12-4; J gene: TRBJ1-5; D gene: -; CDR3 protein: CASSLLGDNQPQHF; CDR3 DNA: TGTGCCAGCAGTTTATTAGGGGACAATCAGCCCCAGCATTTT
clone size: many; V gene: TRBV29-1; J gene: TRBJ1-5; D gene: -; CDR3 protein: CSVVLQGFNQPQHF; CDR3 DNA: TGCAGCGTTGTCCTTCAGGGATTCAATCAGCCCCAGCATTTT
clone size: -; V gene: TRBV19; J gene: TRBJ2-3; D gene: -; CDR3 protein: CASSPGRGTNPLDTQYF; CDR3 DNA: TGTGCCAGTAGTCCAGGGAGGGGGACAAATCCTTTAGATACGCAGTATTTT
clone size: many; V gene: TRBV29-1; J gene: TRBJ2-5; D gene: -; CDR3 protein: CSVERGLGVTETQYF; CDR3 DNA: TGCAGCGTTGAGAGGGGCCTAGGCGTGACTGAGACCCAGTACTTC
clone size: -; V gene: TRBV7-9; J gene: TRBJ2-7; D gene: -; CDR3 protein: CASSFWAQTPHEQYF; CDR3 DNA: TGTGCCAGCAGCTTTTGGGCGCAAACTCCCCACGAGCAGTACTTC
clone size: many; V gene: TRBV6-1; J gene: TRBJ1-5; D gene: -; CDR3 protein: CASSPLVSNQPQHF; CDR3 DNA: TGTGCCAGCAGTCCCCTGGTTAGCAATCAGCCCCAGCATTTT
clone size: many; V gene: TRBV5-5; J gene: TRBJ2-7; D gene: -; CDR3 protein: CASSWNSYEQYF; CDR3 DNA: TGTGCCAGCAGCTGGAACTCCTACGAGCAGTACTTC
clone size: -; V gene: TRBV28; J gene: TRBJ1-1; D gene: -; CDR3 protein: CATGTFEAFF; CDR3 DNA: TGTGCCACCGGGACATTTGAAGCTTTCTTT
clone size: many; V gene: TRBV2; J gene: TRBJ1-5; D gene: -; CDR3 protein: CASSGGVYQPQHF; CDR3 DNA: TGTGCCAGCAGCGGAGGGGTATATCAGCCCCAGCATTTT
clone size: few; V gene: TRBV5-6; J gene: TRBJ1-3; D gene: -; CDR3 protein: CASSLEIGPGNTIYF; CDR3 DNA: TGTGCCAGCAGCTTGGAGATAGGCCCTGGAAACACCATATATTTT
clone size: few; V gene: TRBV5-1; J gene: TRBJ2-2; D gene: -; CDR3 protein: CASSLDVGELFF; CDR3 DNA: TGCGCCAGCAGCTTGGATGTCGGGGAGCTGTTTTTT
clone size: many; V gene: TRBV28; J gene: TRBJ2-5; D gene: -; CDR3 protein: CASVRVENGETQYF; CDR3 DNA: TGTGCCAGCGTCAGGGTGGAAAACGGAGAGACCCAGTACTTC
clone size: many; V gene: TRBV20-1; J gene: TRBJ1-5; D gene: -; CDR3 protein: CSAKRDQTTGGTQHF; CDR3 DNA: TGCAGTGCCAAACGGGACCAAACTACTGGGGGGACCCAGCATTTT
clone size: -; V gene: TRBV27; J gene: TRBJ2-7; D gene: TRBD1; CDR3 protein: CAAVDRVGEQYF; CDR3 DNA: TGTGCAGCAGTGGACAGGGTGGGGGAGCAGTACTTC
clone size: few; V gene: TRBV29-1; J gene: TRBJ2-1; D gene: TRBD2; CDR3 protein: CSAGTSVGNEQFF; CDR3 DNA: TGCAGCGCCGGGACTAGCGTCGGAAATGAGCAGTTCTTC
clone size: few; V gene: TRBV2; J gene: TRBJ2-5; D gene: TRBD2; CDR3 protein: CASKLGTNLETQYF; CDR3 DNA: TGTGCCAGCAAATTAGGGACTAACTTGGAGACCCAGTACTTC
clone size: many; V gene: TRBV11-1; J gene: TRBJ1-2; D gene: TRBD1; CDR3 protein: CASSSDRQYGYTF; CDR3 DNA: TGTGCCAGCAGCTCGGACAGGCAATATGGCTACACCTTC
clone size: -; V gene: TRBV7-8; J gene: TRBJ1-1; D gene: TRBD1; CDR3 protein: CASSSRTGSGAEAFF; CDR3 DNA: TGTGCCAGCAGCTCTCGGACAGGGTCAGGTGCTGAAGCTTTCTTT
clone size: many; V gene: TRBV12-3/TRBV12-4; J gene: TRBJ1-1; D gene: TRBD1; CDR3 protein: CASSLGTGIMNTEAFF; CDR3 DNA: TGTGCCAGCAGTTTAGGGACAGGGATCATGAACACTGAAGCTTTCTTT
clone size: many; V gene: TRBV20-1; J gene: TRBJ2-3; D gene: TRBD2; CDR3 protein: CSARTSATDTQYF; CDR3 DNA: TGCAGTGCCCGGACTAGCGCCACAGATACGCAGTATTTT
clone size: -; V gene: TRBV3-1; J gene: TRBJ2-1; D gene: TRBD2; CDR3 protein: CASSARGTSGTTPGEQFF; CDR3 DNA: TGTGCCAGCAGCGCCAGAGGGACTAGCGGGACCACCCCAGGGGAGCAGTTCTTC
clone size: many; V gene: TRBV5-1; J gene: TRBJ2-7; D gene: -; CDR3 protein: CASSLPDRSYEQYF; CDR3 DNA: TGTGCCAGCAGCCTCCCGGACAGATCCTACGAGCAGTACTTC
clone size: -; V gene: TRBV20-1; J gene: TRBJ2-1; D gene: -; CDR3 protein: CSARRAGVYNEQFF; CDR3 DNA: TGCAGTGCTAGAAGGGCAGGTGTGTACAATGAGCAGTTCTTC
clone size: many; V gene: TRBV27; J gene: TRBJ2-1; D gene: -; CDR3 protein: CASSLSRDTYNEQFF; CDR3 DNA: TGTGCCAGCAGTTTAAGCCGGGACACCTACAATGAGCAGTTCTTC